This T cell receptor (beta chain) originates from a study of PD-L1 blockade in urothelial cancer. Using immunoSEQ multiplex PCR, the repertoire was profiled, and TCRdb retains in-frame clones only, with some absent. The table has under 100,000 clones, roughly 87% seen once. A single count supports this clone. The receptor was isolated from a man aged 65 to 85 with urothelial cancer. Sequencing was performed on PBMCs, taken around atezolizumab (anti-PD-L1) treatment.

The CDR3 nucleotides read TGCGCCAGCAGCCCGCTAGCGGGGCCCCAAGAGACCCAGTACTTC. It translates to CASSPLAGPQETQYF. The V gene is TRBV4-1, the J gene TRBJ2-5; 9 bases align to TRBD2. Germline V lookup: CDR1 MGHRA, CDR2 YSYEKL. CDR3 length: 15 amino acids. V shed 4 bases, J shed 1 base, and the junction held 4 bases outside the gene matches.